Here is one TCR beta chain with its context. There are many counts of this clonotype. The antigen it recognizes is unknown. No per-base quality is available; no much larger clone lies one base away. The sample is drawn from a study of response to subunit inactivated influenza vaccine (dated by TCRdb to about 2018). With respect to the entire study: Deep quantitative profiling of the T cell receptor repertoire was used in the study to follow responses to a trivalent subunit inactivated influenza vaccine. Study-wide findings and limitations: The authors suggested that each seasonal influenza vaccination may recruit only a limited number of new T cells.

The CDR3 goes from the cysteine to the phenylalanine over 12 residues. Of the read, only the CDR3 DNA is kept; its 36 bases are in frame from base 1. CDR1 SGDLS and CDR2 YYNGEE were looked up in the germline V gene. Trimming removed 4 bases from V and 7 bases from J, leaving 8 bases between the germline ends. The receptor library was made with RT-PCR. Sequenced on an Illumina HiSeq 2500. The public reads were quality trimmed at Q25 with fastp and then assembled into clones with MiXCR by TCRdb, keeping productive beta chains. All rows with the same CDR3 protein become a single entry with the most common DNA and genes. Across this sample there are about 700,000 distinct CDR3 sequences, with about 15% seen only once. The ten largest make up about 9.9% of the sample.

The sample here was PBMCs from blood, taken about 11 days after vaccination. The TCR sequence derives from a man aged 45-60 years who received an inactivated influenza vaccine. Donor details come from another sample of the same person, matched by shared clones. The V and J segments used are TRBV9 and TRBJ2-2; D gene: possibly TRBD2, on 5 matching bases. Read as DNA, the sequence is TGTGCCAGCAGCCCCGGGGTCGGGGAGCTGTTTTTT. Translated, it gives CASSPGVGELFF. With the rest looked up from the reference TRBV9 and TRBJ2-2 genes rather than sequenced, the full variable domain is DSGVTQTPKHLITATGQRVTLRCSPRSGDLSVYWYQQSLDQGLQFLIQYYNGEERAKGNILERFSAQQFPDLHSELNLSSLELGDSALYFCASSPGVGELFFGEGSRLTVL.